This paragraph covers one T cell receptor (beta chain) sequence. This clone's antigen is unknown. The input lacks base qualities; no much larger clone sits a single base away. Collaborating institutions collected whole blood in K2EDTA tubes following their own protocols. Collaborator samples were shipped for TCRbeta analysis as frozen whole blood, isolated PBMCs, or DNA extracted from either sample type. The immunoSEQ Assay, a bias-controlled multiplex PCR, was used to amplify TCRbeta CDR3 regions from genomic DNA. For the original study's pipeline: Nucleated cell counts per sample were estimated from amplification of reference gene primers within the assay. To quantify the absolute abundance of each unique TCRbeta CDR3 rearrangement, sequence reads were collapsed and filtered. Productive Simpson clonality was computed per sample as the square root of Simpson's diversity index over productive rearrangements. Held by TCRdb, this immuneACCESS table contains in-frame sequences only and omits some clones. Under half of the omission traces to an unresolved V gene where checked; the cause of the rest is unknown. V and J calls and clone size follow that table, whereas D and trimming were derived from the DNA. Within this sample are some 150,000 clones, with 65% to 80% of them counted one time only. The top ten hold 4.2% of the sample.

V gives up 2 bases and J gives up 9 bases, and the segment between their germline ends measures 14 bases. The cysteine opens and the phenylalanine closes a CDR3 of 13 amino acids. CDR3 DNA only is kept here, 39 bases in frame from base 1. This record belongs to a study of blood T cell repertoires in COVID-19 (dated by TCRdb to 2019 to 2021). A note on the overall study: Samples covering the acute and convalescent phases of COVID-19 were provided by collaborators in the United States, Italy and Spain. The dataset comprised deeply sampled blood TCRbeta repertoires from subjects exposed to, actively infected with, or recovered from COVID-19. HLA class I and class II types, where available, came from metadata supplied by the sample provider rather than from assay-based typing. The prospective study material was composed of cDNA or gDNA derived from T cells, B-cell-depleted T cells, or PBMCs. The repertoires were released in a freely available public database intended as a resource for research on the immune response to SARS-CoV-2. The samples were drawn from two sources: the first 160 participants of the ongoing ImmuneRACE study, and 1,000 to 1,500 subjects contributed by 6 global collaborators. The sample metadata nearly always contained a de-identified subject ID, COVID-19 status, age in years and sex.

The investigation overall reported the following: The amount of clinical and demographic metadata varied by source and participant and was provided uncurated.

The clonotype originates from a man aged 55-75 years with acute or convalescent COVID-19. Sequenced input: peripheral blood. The V gene is TRBV12-3 or TRBV12-4 and the J gene is TRBJ2-7, with no reliable assignment of the D segment. The DNA sequence is given as TGTGCCAGCAGTTTATCCCCTCCGGTCCGGCAGTACTTC. This is translated as CASSLSPPVRQYF.